The sequence of this T cell receptor (beta chain) was determined in a study of blood T cell repertoires in COVID-19. Study at large: Acute and convalescent COVID-19 specimens originated in the United States, Italy and Spain.

The assay was immunoSEQ multiplex PCR, and TCRdb's table has in-frame clones only and misses some. The sample has 140,000 to 150,000 clones; approximately 91% are singletons. V trimming: 2 bases; J trimming: 4 bases; junction bases outside the gene matches: 7. The CDR3 has 18 amino acids. Germline V gene lookup returns CDR1 LGHDT and CDR2 YNNKEL (reference sequence). The origin of this receptor is a man in his 70s with acute or convalescent COVID-19. V and J are TRBV3-1 (or the pseudogene TRBV3-2) and TRBJ2-3; 15 positions match TRBD2. Sequenced: peripheral blood. CDR3 sequence: CASSQRTSGGAGADTQYF. CDR3 in DNA: TGTGCCAGCAGCCAACGGACTAGCGGGGGGGCTGGTGCAGATACGCAGTATTTT.